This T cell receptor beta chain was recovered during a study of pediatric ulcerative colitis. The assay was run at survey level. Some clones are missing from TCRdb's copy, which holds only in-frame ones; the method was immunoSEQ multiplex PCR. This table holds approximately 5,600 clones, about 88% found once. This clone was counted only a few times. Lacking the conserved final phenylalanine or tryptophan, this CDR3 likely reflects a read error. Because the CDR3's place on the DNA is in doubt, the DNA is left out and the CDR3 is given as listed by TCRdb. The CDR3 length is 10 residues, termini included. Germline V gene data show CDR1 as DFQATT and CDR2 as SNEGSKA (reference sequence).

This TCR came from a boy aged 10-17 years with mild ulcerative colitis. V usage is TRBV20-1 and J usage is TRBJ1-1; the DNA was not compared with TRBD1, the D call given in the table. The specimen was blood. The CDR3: CSAYGGQVVV.